The 31 T cell receptor beta chains listed next were all sequenced from one sample in a study of T cell changes during pregnancy in multiple sclerosis. Clones were read by immunoSEQ multiplex PCR, and TCRdb kept only the in-frame ones, dropping some. The data show 50,000 to 75,000 clones, with roughly nine tenths seen just once and around 3.3% held by the top ten. Sequencing was performed on peripheral blood, taken in the first trimester of pregnancy. These receptors were collected from a female donor in good health, enrolled as a control in a pregnancy study.

This clone turned up a few times. CDR3 region: CASRPNRVTNQPQHF. The CDR3 DNA sequence: TGCGCCAGCAGACCAAACAGGGTGACCAATCAGCCCCAGCATTTT. The V gene is TRBV4-3, the J gene TRBJ1-5; D may be TRBD1 (6 bases). CDR3 length equals 15 residues. V lost 6 bases to trimming and J lost 3 bases, with 15 bases between them. Germline assignment: CDR1 LGHNA and CDR2 YSLEER.

The J gene is TRBJ2-3, the V gene TRBV6-1; 8 nucleotides agree with TRBD2. This CDR3 is built from 15 residues. Germline-derived CDR1 and CDR2 are MNHNS and SASEGT. V was clipped by 0 bases and J by 6 bases; unmatched bases: 5. The CDR3 nucleotides read TGTGCCAGCAGTGAAGCGACGGGAGGGCCCGATACGCAGTATTTT. This encodes CASSEATGGPDTQYF.

V is TRBV30 and J is TRBJ2-7; the match to TRBD2 covers 11 bases. Germline-derived CDR1 and CDR2 are GTSNPN and SVGIG (reference sequence). The V gene end was trimmed by 2 bases and the J gene end by 7 bases; junction bases not matched to a gene: 13. This CDR3 region has 16 residues. The CDR3 DNA reads TGTGCCTGGAGTCCCCCCATAGCGGGGGGGATTCAAGAGCAGTACTTC. It translates to CAWSPPIAGGIQEQYF.

The chain recombines TRBV7-2 with TRBJ1-1, with D possibly being TRBD1 (6 bases). Germline V gene sequence: CDR1 SGHTA, CDR2 FQGNSA. The length of the CDR3 is 14 residues. V was clipped by 5 bases and J by 1 base, with 11 bases between them. Here the CDR3 reads CASSPGHANTEAFF. Written as DNA, the CDR3 is TGTGCCAGCAGCCCGGGACATGCGAACACTGAAGCTTTCTTT.

This chain links TRBV5-1 with TRBJ2-2; 9 nucleotides align to TRBD1. In germline, CDR1 is SGHRS, CDR2 YFSETQ. CDR3 length equals 16 residues. Unmatched junction bases numbered 10, after V lost 3 bases and J lost 7 bases. The CDR3 loop is CASSWTGAGNLGELFF. CDR3 bases: TGCGCCAGCAGCTGGACAGGGGCCGGGAATCTCGGGGAGCTGTTTTTT.

V is TRBV19 and J is TRBJ1-3; 7 nucleotides agree with TRBD1. The CDR3 covers 14 residues. The germline CDR1 and CDR2 sequences are LNHDA and SQIVND (reference sequence). The junction had 5 bases not matched to a gene; V was cut back by 5 bases and J by 4 bases. The CDR3 coding sequence is TGTGCCAGTAGTTCGGGACAGCTCGGAAACACCATATATTTT. Amino acids: CASSSGQLGNTIYF.

V usage is TRBV10-3 and J usage is TRBJ2-3, with 7 bases aligning to TRBD2. The germline CDR1 and CDR2 sequences are ENHRY and SYGVKD. The CDR3 totals 16 residues. After removal of 10 bases from V and 3 bases from J, the junction contained 16 bases not matched to a gene. CDR3 bases: TGTGCCACCTCGTTGAGGAGCGGGGTTGAGACAGATACGCAGTATTTT. Its protein product is CATSLRSGVETDTQYF.

The V and J genes are TRBV30 and TRBJ1-2; TRBD1 might be the D (5 bases). V lost 3 bases and J lost 7, with 15 bases in between. The CDR3 has 13 residues. In germline, CDR1 is GTSNPN, CDR2 SVGIG (reference sequence). This CDR3 reads CAWSKGGTGGYTF. In nucleotides, the CDR3 is TGTGCCTGGAGCAAGGGAGGGACGGGTGGCTACACCTTC.

This sequence joins TRBV7-6 and TRBJ2-3; a weak D match, TRBD1 (6 bases). Trimming stripped 5 bases from V and 0 bases from J, with 12 bases between. Germline values: CDR1 SGHVS, CDR2 FNYEAQ. The CDR3 covers 15 residues. The CDR3: CASSHGQSSTDTQYF. The CDR3 DNA reads as TGTGCCAGCAGCCACGGACAGTCTAGCACAGATACGCAGTATTTT. The complete variable domain, with remaining parts taken from reference TRBV7-6 and TRBJ2-3, reads GAGVSQSPRYKVTKRGQDVALRCDPISGHVSLYWYRQALGQGPEFLTYFNYEAQQDKSGLPNDRFSAERPEGSISTLTIQRTEQRDSAMYRCASSHGQSSTDTQYFGPGTRLTVL.

The chain is built from TRBV2 and TRBJ1-5; no firm D call. From germline, CDR1 is SNHLY and CDR2 FYNNEI. V was clipped by 1 base and J by 2 bases, with 9 bases between them. This CDR3 region has 15 residues. CDR3 bases: TGTGCCAGCAGTGAAGAAAGACAAGGCAATCAGCCCCAGCATTTT. Translating gives CASSEERQGNQPQHF.

This clone was counted only a few times. V gene TRBV7-9 combines with J gene TRBJ1-5, with 8 positions matching TRBD1. The CDR3 is 17 amino acids. CDR1 SEHNR and CDR2 FQNEAQ come from the germline V gene (reference sequence). Losses at the gene ends were 2 bases for V and 7 bases for J; bases not matched to a gene: 13. CDR3: CASSLYGAQGAQQPQHF. CDR3 coding DNA: TGTGCCAGCAGCTTATACGGGGCGCAGGGGGCCCAACAGCCCCAGCATTTT.

This clone has a single count. The rearrangement links TRBV18 to TRBJ1-1; maybe TRBD1 (6 bases). Between the trimmed V and J ends, which lost 3 bases and 1 base, there was a span of 12 bases. Germline V gene data show CDR1 as KGHSH and CDR2 as LQKENI. CDR3 length: 15 residues. The CDR3: CASSPFGGANTEAFF. The CDR3 DNA reads TGTGCCAGCTCACCTTTTGGGGGGGCGAACACTGAAGCTTTCTTT.

The chain has TRBV27 and TRBJ1-2; the match to TRBD1 covers 7 bases. This CDR3 spans 15 amino acids. Looked up from germline, CDR1 is MNHEY and CDR2 is SMNVEV (reference sequence). The V segment lost 5 bases and the J segment 1 base; nucleotides outside the gene matches: 7. CDR3 protein: CASSTGTAVNYGYTF. The DNA of the CDR3 is TGTGCCAGCAGTACAGGGACAGCAGTTAACTATGGCTACACCTTC.

V gene TRBV7-2 combines with J gene TRBJ1-2, with TRBD1 matching over 8 bases. Germline V CDR1 and CDR2: SGHTA, FQGNSA. Trimming took 6 bases from V and 9 from J; bases not matched to a gene: 9. CDR3 length: 13 residues. The CDR3 coding sequence is TGTGCCAGCAGTTTAAACAGGGGGGCGAGCTACACCTTC. This translates into CASSLNRGASYTF.

This clone was recorded only once. This rearrangement joins TRBV5-6 to TRBJ1-2, with no clear D. CDR1 is SGHDT and CDR2 is YYEEEE in the germline V gene. The ends were cut back, 4 bases at V and 2 bases at J, with 15 bases in the middle. CDR3 size: 15 residues. The CDR3 region has the DNA TGTGCCAGCAGCCAGTGGGTTGGCAGGAACTATGGCTACACCTTC. Amino acids: CASSQWVGRNYGYTF.

The genes are TRBV10-3 and TRBJ2-1, with 11 bases fitting TRBD2. The CDR3 spans 15 residues. CDR1 and CDR2 from the germline V gene are ENHRY and SYGVKD. Losses at the gene ends were 0 bases for V and 8 bases for J; bases not matched to a gene: 3. CDR3 DNA sequence: TGTGCCATCAGTGAGTCTAGCGGGAGGGAGGATGAGCAGTTCTTC. This gives the protein CAISESSGREDEQFF.

This chain connects TRBV11-1 to TRBJ2-2; 9 bases fit TRBD1. The CDR3 has 17 residues. V lost 8 bases and J lost 1; bases outside the gene matches: 11. Germline loops: CDR1 SGHAT, CDR2 FQDESV (reference sequence). The CDR3 DNA follows: TGTGCCAGCGCGCGGAGGACAGGGGCCCGGAACACCGGGGAGCTGTTTTTT. Its protein is CASARRTGARNTGELFF.

The V call is TRBV7-9, the J call TRBJ2-7, with TRBD2 identical over 7 bases. Looked up from germline, CDR1 is SEHNR and CDR2 is FQNEAQ (reference sequence). J gave up 0 bases and V 2 bases, and 7 bases lay outside the gene matches. The CDR3 is made up of 16 amino acids. The DNA of the CDR3 is TGTGCCAGCAGCTTAAGCCTAGCGGTCCGCTCCTACGAGCAGTACTTC. The encoded protein is CASSLSLAVRSYEQYF.

The chain is built from TRBV4-1 and TRBJ1-2; 8 nucleotides agree with TRBD1. V trimming: 4 bases; J trimming: 2 bases; junction bases outside the gene matches: 3. This CDR3 comprises 14 residues. Germline assignment: CDR1 MGHRA and CDR2 YSYEKL. The CDR3 nucleotides read TGCGCCAGCAGCCTAGACAGGGGAAACTATGGCTACACCTTC. Translated, it gives CASSLDRGNYGYTF.

V and J are TRBV5-4 and TRBJ2-7, with D uncertain. The CDR3 sequence is 14 residues long. CDR1 is SGHNT and CDR2 is YYREEE in the germline V gene (reference sequence). The V and J ends lost 0 bases and 6 bases respectively, with 13 bases between them. The CDR3 region has the DNA TGTGCCAGCAGCTTGGACTCACTCCGCCCCGAGCAGTACTTC. Amino acids: CASSLDSLRPEQYF. The variable domain in full, with the rest retrieved from reference TRBV5-4 and TRBJ2-7, is ETGVTQSPTHLIKTRGQQVTLRCSSQSGHNTVSWYQQALGQGPQFIFQYYREEENGRGNFPPRFSGLQFPNYSSELNVNALELDDSALYLCASSLDSLRPEQYFGPGTRLTVT.

The chain joins TRBV7-9 to TRBJ1-2; TRBD1 aligns across 7 bases. Germline CDR1 SEHNR, CDR2 FQNEAQ (reference sequence). The junction had 9 bases not matched to a gene; V was cut back by 0 bases and J by 8 bases. The CDR3 covers 15 residues. The chain's CDR3 is CASSLAGQIARGYTF. The DNA for the CDR3 is TGTGCCAGCAGCTTAGCGGGACAGATCGCCCGAGGCTACACCTTC. Using reference TRBV7-9 and TRBJ1-2 for the parts outside the CDR3, the full variable domain is DTGVSQNPRHKITKRGQNVTFRCDPISEHNRLYWYRQTLGQGPEFLTYFQNEAQLEKSRLLSDRFSAERPKGSFSTLEIQRTEQGDSAMYLCASSLAGQIARGYTFGSGTRLTVV.

The chain couples TRBV27 to TRBJ1-5, with a weak D call TRBD1 (5 bases). V was cut by 6 bases and J by 5 bases, with 11 bases left in between. The germline V gene has CDR1 MNHEY and CDR2 SMNVEV (reference sequence). The CDR3 is 13 residues long. CDR3 loop: CASSTVGHQPQHF. As DNA, the CDR3 is TGTGCCAGCAGCACCGTGGGGCATCAGCCCCAGCATTTT.

This rearrangement joins TRBV10-3 to TRBJ2-6; TRBD2 might be the D (6 bases). In germline, CDR1 is ENHRY, CDR2 SYGVKD. The CDR3 has 16 amino acids. Trimming left V 3 bases short and J 3 bases short, with 12 bases between. CDR3 sequence (DNA): TGTGCCATCAGTGAATCTGGGACTCTTGGGGCCAACGTCCTGACTTTC. Protein product: CAISESGTLGANVLTF.

Here the CDR3 DNA reads TGTGCCAGCTCACCAAACAGGGACGGCTATGGCTACACCTTC. Its translation: CASSPNRDGYGYTF. The chain joins TRBV18 to TRBJ1-2; D possibly corresponds to TRBD1 (6 bases). CDR1 is KGHSH, CDR2 LQKENI, per germline. The CDR3 is 14 residues long. Trimming cost V 2 bases and J 4 bases, with 11 bases left between them.

The chain carries TRBV7-2 and TRBJ1-2, with D unclear. CDR1 is SGHTA and CDR2 is FQGNSA in the germline V gene. The V end lost 0 bases, the J end lost 1 base, and 6 bases lay between the germline ends. The CDR3 covers 14 residues. The DNA for the CDR3 is TGTGCCAGCAGCTTAGCTTCGGTTAACTATGGCTACACCTTC. Its translation: CASSLASVNYGYTF.

This clone was seen more than once but under ten times. The chain combines TRBV15 with TRBJ1-5; D unresolved. This CDR3 spans 15 amino acids. The V end lost 5 bases, the J end lost 3 bases, and 14 bases lay between the germline ends. The V gene's germline CDR1 is LNHNV and CDR2 YYDKDF (reference sequence). The CDR3: CATSGPGQLNQPQHF. CDR3 bases: TGTGCCACCAGCGGCCCTGGGCAGCTCAATCAGCCCCAGCATTTT.

The gene calls are TRBV5-5 and TRBJ1-1; D is uncertain. This CDR3 contains 14 residues. Germline values: CDR1 SGHKS, CDR2 YYEKEE (reference sequence). Trimming removed 3 bases from V and 1 base from J, with 10 bases in between. The DNA of the CDR3 is TGTGCCAGCAGCTCTGTGGGGAGGAACACTGAAGCTTTCTTT. It codes for CASSSVGRNTEAFF.

The CDR3 loop reads CASSRPGGPYNEQFF. The CDR3 bases are TGTGCCAGCAGCAGACCGGGAGGGCCCTACAATGAGCAGTTCTTC. The chain is built from TRBV9 and TRBJ2-1, with 8 positions matching TRBD2. Germline V gene lookup returns CDR1 SGDLS and CDR2 YYNGEE. Germline trimming cut 4 bases from V and 2 bases from J; bases unmatched to any gene: 5. This CDR3 is built from 15 residues. Drawing the rest from reference TRBV9 and TRBJ2-1, the complete variable domain is DSGVTQTPKHLITATGQRVTLRCSPRSGDLSVYWYQQSLDQGLQFLIQYYNGEERAKGNILERFSAQQFPDLHSELNLSSLELGDSALYFCASSRPGGPYNEQFFGPGTRLTVL.

The chain carries TRBV2 and TRBJ2-1, with D possibly TRBD2 on 5 matching bases. The V gene's germline CDR1 is SNHLY and CDR2 FYNNEI. The CDR3 has 13 amino acids. V lost 8 bases and J lost 5, with 13 bases in between. The CDR3 coding sequence is TGTGCCAGCGGGAAGCTAGCCGACAATGAGCAGTTCTTC. This sequence encodes CASGKLADNEQFF.

This clone was picked up one time. The rearrangement uses TRBV10-3 and TRBJ1-2, with D perhaps TRBD1 (5 bases). CDR3 size: 14 residues. The V end was cut by 3 bases, the J end by 4 bases, with 12 bases between. Germline V gene sequence: CDR1 ENHRY, CDR2 SYGVKD. CDR3 in amino acids: CAISEGERVYGYTF. The CDR3 bases are TGTGCCATCAGTGAAGGGGAACGGGTCTATGGCTACACCTTC.

This clone has a handful of counts. The chain is built from TRBV6-1 and TRBJ1-2; TRBD1 is a possible D gene (6 bases). Germline V gives CDR1 MNHNS, CDR2 SASEGT. Trimming pared 3 bases from V and 5 bases from J, leaving 13 bases between. CDR3 size: 14 residues. CDR3 nucleotides: TGTGCCAGCAGTGACCCAGGGGAGACGTATGGCTACACCTTC. This sequence encodes CASSDPGETYGYTF.